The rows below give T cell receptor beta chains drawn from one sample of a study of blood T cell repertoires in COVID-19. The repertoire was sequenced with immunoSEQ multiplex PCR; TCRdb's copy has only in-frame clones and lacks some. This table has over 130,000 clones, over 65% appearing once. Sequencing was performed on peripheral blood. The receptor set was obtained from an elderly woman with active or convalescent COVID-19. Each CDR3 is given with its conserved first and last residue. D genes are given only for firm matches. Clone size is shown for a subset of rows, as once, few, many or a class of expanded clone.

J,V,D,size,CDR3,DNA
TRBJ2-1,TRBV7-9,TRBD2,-,CASSLESGGNNEQFF,TGTGCCAGCAGCTTAGAAAGCGGGGGGAACAATGAGCAGTTCTTC
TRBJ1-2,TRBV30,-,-,CAWSTGQGYTF,TGTGCCTGGAGTACGGGTCAGGGCTACACCTTC
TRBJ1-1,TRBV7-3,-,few,CASSRDMNTEAFF,TGTGCCAGCAGCAGGGACATGAACACTGAAGCTTTCTTT
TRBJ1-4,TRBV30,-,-,CAWSWGLGEEKLFF,TGTGCCTGGAGTTGGGGGCTTGGGGAGGAAAAACTGTTTTTT
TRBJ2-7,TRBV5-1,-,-,CASSPGDRSYEQYF,TGCGCCAGCAGCCCGGGGGACAGATCCTACGAGCAGTACTTC
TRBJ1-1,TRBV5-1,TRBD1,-,CASAQGTNTEAFF,TGCGCCAGCGCACAGGGGACAAACACTGAAGCTTTCTTT
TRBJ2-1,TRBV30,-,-,CAWSDFPAGNEQFF,TGTGCCTGGAGTGACTTTCCAGCGGGCAATGAGCAGTTCTTC
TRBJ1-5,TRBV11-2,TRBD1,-,CASSSTGGNQPQHF,TGTGCCAGCAGCTCTACAGGGGGCAATCAGCCCCAGCATTTT
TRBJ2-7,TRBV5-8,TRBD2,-,CASSLDFRRGGYEQYF,TGTGCCAGCAGCTTGGACTTTCGACGGGGGGGCTACGAGCAGTACTTC
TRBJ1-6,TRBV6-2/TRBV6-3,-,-,CASSYVKVAGNNSPLHF,TGTGCCAGCAGTTACGTGAAGGTGGCGGGGAATAATTCACCCCTCCACTTT
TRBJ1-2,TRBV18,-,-,CASSRQDVGGYTF,TGTGCCAGCTCAAGGCAGGATGTGGGTGGCTACACCTTC
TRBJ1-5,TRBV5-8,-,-,CASSLVRGFQPQHF,TGTGCCAGCAGCTTGGTTAGAGGGTTTCAGCCCCAGCATTTT
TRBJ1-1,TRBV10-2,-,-,CASSQNTEAFF,TGCGCCAGCAGTCAGAACACTGAAGCTTTCTTT
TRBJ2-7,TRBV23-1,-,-,CASSPRLVLRQRSSEQYF,TGCGCCAGCAGTCCCCGACTAGTCTTGCGGCAAAGGTCGTCCGAGCAGTACTTC
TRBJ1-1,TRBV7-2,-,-,CASSEYRVDTEAFF,TGTGCCAGCAGCGAATACAGGGTGGACACTGAAGCTTTCTTT
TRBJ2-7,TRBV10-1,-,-,CASMQSEPSSYEQYF,TGCGCCAGCATGCAATCGGAGCCCAGCTCCTACGAGCAGTACTTC
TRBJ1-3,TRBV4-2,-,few,CASSQASGGGNTIYF,TGTGCCAGCAGCCAAGCCAGCGGAGGGGGAAACACCATATATTTT